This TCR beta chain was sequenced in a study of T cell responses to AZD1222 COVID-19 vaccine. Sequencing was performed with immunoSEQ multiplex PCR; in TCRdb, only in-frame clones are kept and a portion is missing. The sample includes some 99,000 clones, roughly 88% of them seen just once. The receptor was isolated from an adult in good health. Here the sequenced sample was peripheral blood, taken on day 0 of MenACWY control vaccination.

CDR3 in amino acids: CASSWGLAGVAGELFF. CDR3 sequence (DNA): TGTGCCAGCAGCTGGGGACTAGCGGGGGTTGCCGGGGAGCTGTTTTTT. The chain uses TRBV7-9 and TRBJ2-2, with 14 bases fitting TRBD2. Losses at the gene ends were 4 bases for V and 6 bases for J; bases not matched to a gene: 4. Germline-derived CDR1 and CDR2 are SEHNR and FQNEAQ (reference sequence). The CDR3 consists of 16 residues.